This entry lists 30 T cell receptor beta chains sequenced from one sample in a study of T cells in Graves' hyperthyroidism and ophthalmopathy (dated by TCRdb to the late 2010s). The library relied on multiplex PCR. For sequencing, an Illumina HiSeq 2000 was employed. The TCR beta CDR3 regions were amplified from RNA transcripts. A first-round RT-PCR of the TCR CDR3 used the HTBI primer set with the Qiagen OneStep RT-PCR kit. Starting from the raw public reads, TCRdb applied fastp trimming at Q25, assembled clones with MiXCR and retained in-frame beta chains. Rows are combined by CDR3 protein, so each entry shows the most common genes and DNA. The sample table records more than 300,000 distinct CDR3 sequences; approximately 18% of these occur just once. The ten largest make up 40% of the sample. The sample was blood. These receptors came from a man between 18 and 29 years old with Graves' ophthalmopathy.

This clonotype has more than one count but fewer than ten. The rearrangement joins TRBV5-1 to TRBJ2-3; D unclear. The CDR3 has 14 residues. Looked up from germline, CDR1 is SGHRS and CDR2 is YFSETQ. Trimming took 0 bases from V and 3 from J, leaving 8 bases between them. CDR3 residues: CASSLASRTDTQYF. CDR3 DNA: TGCGCCAGCAGCTTGGCCAGTCGGACAGATACGCAGTATTTT.

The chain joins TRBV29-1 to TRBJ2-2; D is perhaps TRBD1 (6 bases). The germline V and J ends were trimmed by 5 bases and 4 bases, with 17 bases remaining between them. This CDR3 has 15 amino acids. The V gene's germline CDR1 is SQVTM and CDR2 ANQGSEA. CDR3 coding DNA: TGCAGCGTTTCGGTTTGGACAGACATCACCGGGGAGCTGTTTTTT. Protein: CSVSVWTDITGELFF.

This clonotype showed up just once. CDR3 nucleotides: TGTGCCAGCAGTTTACGCGGCGGGGGGGAGCAGTACTTC. This codes for CASSLRGGGEQYF. The chain links TRBV27 to TRBJ2-7; 8 bases line up with TRBD2. There are 13 residues in the CDR3. The germline CDR1 and CDR2 sequences are MNHEY and SMNVEV (reference sequence). The trim removed 2 bases at V and 7 bases at J, leaving 4 bases unmatched.

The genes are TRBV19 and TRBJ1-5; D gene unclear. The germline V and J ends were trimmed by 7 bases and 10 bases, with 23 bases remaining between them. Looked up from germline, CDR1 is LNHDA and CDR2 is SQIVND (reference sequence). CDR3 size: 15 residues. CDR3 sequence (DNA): TGTGCCAGTACCACAACGGCGGGGATAGTGGAACCCCAGCATTTT. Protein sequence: CASTTTAGIVEPQHF.

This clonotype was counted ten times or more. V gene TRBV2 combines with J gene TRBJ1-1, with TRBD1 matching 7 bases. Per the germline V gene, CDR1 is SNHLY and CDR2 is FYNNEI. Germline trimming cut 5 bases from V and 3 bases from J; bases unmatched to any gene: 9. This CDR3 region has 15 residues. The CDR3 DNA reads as TGTGCCAGCAGTTTGACCGGGACAGAATACACTGAAGCTTTCTTT. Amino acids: CASSLTGTEYTEAFF.

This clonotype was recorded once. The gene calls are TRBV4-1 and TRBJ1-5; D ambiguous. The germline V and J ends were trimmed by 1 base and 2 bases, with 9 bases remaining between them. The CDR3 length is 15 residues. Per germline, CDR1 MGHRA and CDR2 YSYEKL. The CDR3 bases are TGCGCCAGCAGCCAAGTACAGAGGGGCAATCAGCCCCAGCATTTT. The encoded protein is CASSQVQRGNQPQHF.

The CDR3 DNA reads as TGCAGTGCTAGGCGGGGACTAGCGGGGCAAGATACGCAGTATTTT. It specifies CSARRGLAGQDTQYF. The chain is built from TRBV20-1 and TRBJ2-3, with 13 bases matching TRBD2. Germline V gene lookup returns CDR1 DFQATT and CDR2 SNEGSKA (reference sequence). The J segment lost 5 bases and the V segment lost 3 bases, leaving 5 bases of the junction unmatched. The CDR3 sequence is 15 residues long.

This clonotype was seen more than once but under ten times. CDR3 coding DNA: TGTGCCAGCAGTTTCGGGGCAGGGGGGTTAGGTTCACCCCTCCACTTT. Its protein is CASSFGAGGLGSPLHF. V gene TRBV27 combines with J gene TRBJ1-6; TRBD1 matches 7 bases. V lost 3 bases, J lost 9 bases, and 11 bases stayed unmatched. Germline CDR1 reads MNHEY; CDR2 reads SMNVEV (reference sequence). The CDR3 covers 16 residues.

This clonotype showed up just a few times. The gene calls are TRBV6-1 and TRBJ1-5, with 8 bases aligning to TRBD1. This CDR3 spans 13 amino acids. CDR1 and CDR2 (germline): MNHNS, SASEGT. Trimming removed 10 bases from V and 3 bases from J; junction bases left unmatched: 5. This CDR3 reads CATRTGNNQPQHF. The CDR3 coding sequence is TGTGCCACCCGGACAGGGAACAATCAGCCCCAGCATTTT.

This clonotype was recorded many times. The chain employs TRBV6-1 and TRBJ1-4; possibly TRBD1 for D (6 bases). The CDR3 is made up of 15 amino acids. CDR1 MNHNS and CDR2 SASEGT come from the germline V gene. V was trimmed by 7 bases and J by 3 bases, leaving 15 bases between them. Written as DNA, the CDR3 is TGTGCCAGCAACCGAGATGCAGGGGCTAATGAAAAACTGTTTTTT. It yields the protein CASNRDAGANEKLFF.

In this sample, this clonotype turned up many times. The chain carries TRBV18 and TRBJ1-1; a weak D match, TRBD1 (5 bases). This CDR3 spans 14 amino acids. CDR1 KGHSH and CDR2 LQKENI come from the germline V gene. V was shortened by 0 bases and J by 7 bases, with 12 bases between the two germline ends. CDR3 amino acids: CASSPPGHTFEAFF. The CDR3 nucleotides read TGTGCCAGCTCACCACCAGGACATACCTTTGAAGCTTTCTTT.

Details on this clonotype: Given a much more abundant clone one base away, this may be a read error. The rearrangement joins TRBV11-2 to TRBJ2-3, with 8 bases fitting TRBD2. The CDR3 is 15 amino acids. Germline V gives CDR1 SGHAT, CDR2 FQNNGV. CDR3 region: CAGRSQRGSTDTQYF. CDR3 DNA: TGTGCCGGCAGATCCCAGCGGGGGAGCACAGATACGCAGTATTTT.

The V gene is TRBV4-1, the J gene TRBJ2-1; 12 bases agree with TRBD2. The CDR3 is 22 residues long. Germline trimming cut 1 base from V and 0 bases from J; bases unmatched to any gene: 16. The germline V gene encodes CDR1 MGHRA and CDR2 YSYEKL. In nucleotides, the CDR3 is TGCGCCAGCAGCCAAGGATCACGACTAGCGGGGGCCCACACGAGCTCCTACAATGAGCAGTTCTTC. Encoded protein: CASSQGSRLAGAHTSSYNEQFF.

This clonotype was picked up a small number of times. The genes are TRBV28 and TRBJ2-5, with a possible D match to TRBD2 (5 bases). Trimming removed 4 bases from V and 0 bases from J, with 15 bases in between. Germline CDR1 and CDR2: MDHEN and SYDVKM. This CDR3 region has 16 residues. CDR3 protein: CASSSRFRGNQETQYF. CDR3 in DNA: TGTGCCAGCAGTTCCCGATTCCGGGGTAACCAAGAGACCCAGTACTTC.

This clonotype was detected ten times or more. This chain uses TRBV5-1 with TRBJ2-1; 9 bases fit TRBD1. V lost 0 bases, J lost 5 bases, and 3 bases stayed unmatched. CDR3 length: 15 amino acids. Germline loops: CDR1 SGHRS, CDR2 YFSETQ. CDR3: CASSLEGQGNNEQFF. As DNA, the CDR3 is TGCGCCAGCAGCTTGGAAGGACAGGGGAACAATGAGCAGTTCTTC.

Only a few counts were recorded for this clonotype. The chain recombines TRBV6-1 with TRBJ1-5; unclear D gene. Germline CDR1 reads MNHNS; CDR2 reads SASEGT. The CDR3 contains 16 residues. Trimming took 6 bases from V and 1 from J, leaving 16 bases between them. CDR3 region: CASSPPGGFSNQPQHF. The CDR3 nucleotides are TGTGCCAGCAGCCCACCGGGAGGGTTCAGCAATCAGCCCCAGCATTTT.

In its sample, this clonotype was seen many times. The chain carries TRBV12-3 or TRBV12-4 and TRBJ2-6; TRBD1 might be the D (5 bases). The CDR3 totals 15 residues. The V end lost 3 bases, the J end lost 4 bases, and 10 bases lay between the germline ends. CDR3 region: CASSFRATGANVLTF. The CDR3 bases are TGTGCCAGCAGTTTCAGGGCAACCGGGGCCAACGTCCTGACTTTC.

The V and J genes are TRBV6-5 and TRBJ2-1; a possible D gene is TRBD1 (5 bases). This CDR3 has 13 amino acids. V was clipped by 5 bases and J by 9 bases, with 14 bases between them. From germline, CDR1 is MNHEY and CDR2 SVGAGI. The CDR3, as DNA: TGTGCCAGCAGTAACGGCAGGGATACTGAGCAGTTCTTC. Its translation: CASSNGRDTEQFF.

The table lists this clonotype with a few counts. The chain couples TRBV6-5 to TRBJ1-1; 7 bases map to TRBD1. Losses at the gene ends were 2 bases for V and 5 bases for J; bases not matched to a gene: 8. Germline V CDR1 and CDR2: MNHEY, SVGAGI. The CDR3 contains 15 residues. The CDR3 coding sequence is TGTGCCAGCAGTTACAAACAGGGGCGGGGGACTGAAGCTTTCTTT. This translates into CASSYKQGRGTEAFF.

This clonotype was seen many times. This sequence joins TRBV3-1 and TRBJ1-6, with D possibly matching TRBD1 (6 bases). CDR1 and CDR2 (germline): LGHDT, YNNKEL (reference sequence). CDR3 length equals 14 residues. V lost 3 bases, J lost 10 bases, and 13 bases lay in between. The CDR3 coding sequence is TGTGCCAGCAGCCAGGGGGCGATAGAATCACCCCTCCACTTT. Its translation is CASSQGAIESPLHF.

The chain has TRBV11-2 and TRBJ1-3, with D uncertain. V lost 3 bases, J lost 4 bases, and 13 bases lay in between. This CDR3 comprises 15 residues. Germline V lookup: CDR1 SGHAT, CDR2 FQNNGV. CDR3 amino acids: CASSFEGDRGNTIYF. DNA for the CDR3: TGTGCCAGCAGCTTCGAAGGCGACCGAGGAAACACCATATATTTT.

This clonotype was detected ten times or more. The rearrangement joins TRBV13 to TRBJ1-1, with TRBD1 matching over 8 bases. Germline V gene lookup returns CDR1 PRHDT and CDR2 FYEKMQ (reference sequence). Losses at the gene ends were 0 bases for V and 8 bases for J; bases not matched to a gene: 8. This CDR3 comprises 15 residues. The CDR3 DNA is TGTGCCAGCAGCTTAGGGACAGGGGACCTTCGGGAAGCTTTCTTT. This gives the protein CASSLGTGDLREAFF.

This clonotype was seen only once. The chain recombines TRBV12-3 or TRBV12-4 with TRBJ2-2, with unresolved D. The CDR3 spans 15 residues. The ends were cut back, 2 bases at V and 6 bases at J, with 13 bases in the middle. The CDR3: CASSLFGEGPGELFF. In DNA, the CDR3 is TGTGCCAGCAGTTTATTTGGGGAAGGGCCCGGGGAGCTGTTTTTT.

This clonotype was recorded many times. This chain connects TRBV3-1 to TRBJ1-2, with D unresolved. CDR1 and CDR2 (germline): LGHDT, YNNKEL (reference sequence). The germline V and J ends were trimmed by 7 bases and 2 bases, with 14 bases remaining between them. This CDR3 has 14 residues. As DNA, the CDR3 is TGTGCCAGCACCCTTAAGGAAGGAAACTATGGCTACACCTTC. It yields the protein CASTLKEGNYGYTF.

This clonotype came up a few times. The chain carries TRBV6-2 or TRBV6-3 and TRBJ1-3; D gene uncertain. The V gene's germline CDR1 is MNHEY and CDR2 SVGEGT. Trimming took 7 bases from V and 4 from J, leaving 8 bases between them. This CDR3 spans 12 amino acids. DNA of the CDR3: TGTGCCAGCATGGCAGACGGAAACACCATATATTTT. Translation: CASMADGNTIYF.

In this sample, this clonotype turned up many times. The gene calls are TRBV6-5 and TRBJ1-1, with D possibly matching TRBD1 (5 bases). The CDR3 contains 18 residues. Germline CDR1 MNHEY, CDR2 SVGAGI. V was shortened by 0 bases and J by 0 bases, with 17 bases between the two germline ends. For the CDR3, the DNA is TGTGCCAGCAGTTACTCGTTATGGGCAGGGAGCCTGAACACTGAAGCTTTCTTT. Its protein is CASSYSLWAGSLNTEAFF.

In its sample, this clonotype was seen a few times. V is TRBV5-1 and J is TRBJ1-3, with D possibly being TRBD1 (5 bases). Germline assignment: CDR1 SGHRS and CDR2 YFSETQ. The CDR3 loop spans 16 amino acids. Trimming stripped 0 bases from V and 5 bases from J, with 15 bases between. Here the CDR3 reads CASSLVPAGNRNTIYF. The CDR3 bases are TGCGCCAGCAGCTTGGTCCCTGCAGGGAATAGAAACACCATATATTTT.

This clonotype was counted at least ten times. The CDR3 DNA is TGTGCCAGCAGCCCCCTTGGGCAGCCCCAGCATTTT. It encodes CASSPLGQPQHF. The chain joins TRBV27 to TRBJ1-5; the D is unclear. Trimming took off 6 bases at V and 7 bases at J, with 10 bases between the two ends. The CDR3 loop spans 12 amino acids. Germline V gene sequence: CDR1 MNHEY, CDR2 SMNVEV (reference sequence).

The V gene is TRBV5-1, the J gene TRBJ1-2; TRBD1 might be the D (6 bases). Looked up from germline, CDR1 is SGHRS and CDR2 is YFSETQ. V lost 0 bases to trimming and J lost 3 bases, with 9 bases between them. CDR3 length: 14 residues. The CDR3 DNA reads TGCGCCAGCAGCTTGGACCCAGGGGACTATGGCTACACCTTC. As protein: CASSLDPGDYGYTF.

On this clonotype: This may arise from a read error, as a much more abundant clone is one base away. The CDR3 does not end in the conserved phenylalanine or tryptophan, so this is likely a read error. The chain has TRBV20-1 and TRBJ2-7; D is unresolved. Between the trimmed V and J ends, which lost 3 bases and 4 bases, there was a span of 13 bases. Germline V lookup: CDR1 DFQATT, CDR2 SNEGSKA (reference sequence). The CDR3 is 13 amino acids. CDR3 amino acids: CSARAWGMYEQYC. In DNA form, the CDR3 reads TGCAGTGCTAGGGCTTGGGGAATGTACGAGCAGTACTGC.